This T cell receptor beta chain was retrieved from a study of T-cell memory formation after mild COVID-19. Study-wide points: Contracting clones, day 15 to 85, had balanced CD4/CD8, and later expanders favored CD4+. Contracting clones localized mainly to CM and EM when CD4+ and mainly to EMRA when CD8+.

The CDR3 is 12 amino acids. Trimming removed 6 bases at V and 2 bases at J, with 4 bases between. TCRdb reanalysed the 5' RACE reads using MiXCR and keeps one entry per CDR3 protein. The profile covers approximately 410,000 distinct CDR3 sequences, with about a quarter appearing a single time and 10% to 15% taken by the ten largest. Many counts were recorded for this clonotype. Its antigen is not known. The clonotype originates from an adult woman who had mild COVID-19 (a few samples of this study predate the infection). Cell type and time point are not known. The rearrangement joins TRBV12-3 or TRBV12-4 to TRBJ2-2, with D uncertain. Sequencing was performed on PBMCs or a T cell subset sorted from them (not recorded which). The CDR3 here is CASRVNTGELFF. The CDR3 DNA sequence: TGTGCCAGCAGGGTTAACACCGGGGAGCTGTTTTTT.